Shown below are 3 T cell receptor beta chains from a single sample sequenced in a study of tumor-infiltrating lymphocytes in oesophageal squamous cell carcinoma. TCRdb processed the PCR reads anew with MiXCR; each CDR3 protein has one entry. The table includes just under 20,000 distinct CDR3 sequences, about two fifths detected once. The specimen sequenced was esophageal tumor tissue. These receptor sequences come from a male donor with esophageal squamous cell carcinoma.

In this sample, this clonotype turned up once. This chain connects TRBV12-3 or TRBV12-4 to TRBJ2-2; D possibly corresponds to TRBD1 (6 bases). This CDR3 region has 12 residues. The ends were cut back, 5 bases at V and 5 bases at J, with 6 bases in the middle. The DNA for the CDR3 is TGTGCCAGCAGTCAGGGGACCGGGGAGCTGTTTTTT. It specifies CASSQGTGELFF.

This clonotype was recorded many times. The chain has TRBV10-2 and TRBJ2-5; the D is unclear. CDR3 length: 13 residues. Trimming pared 0 bases from V and 6 bases from J, leaving 8 bases between. Germline V gives CDR1 WSHSY, CDR2 SAAADI. The CDR3 reads CASSESSQQTQYF. The CDR3 bases are TGCGCCAGCAGTGAGTCGAGTCAACAGACCCAGTACTTC.

The chain is built from TRBV7-3 and TRBJ2-3; D is ambiguous. CDR1 SGHTA and CDR2 FQGTGA come from the germline V gene. The CDR3 runs 13 residues. The germline V and J ends were trimmed by 1 base and 7 bases, with 9 bases remaining between them. This CDR3 reads CASSLIPTNTQYF. In DNA form, the CDR3 reads TGTGCCAGCAGCTTAATTCCCACTAATACGCAGTATTTT.